A selection of T cell receptor beta chains follows, all from one sample in a study of cytomegalovirus exposure and HLA in healthy donors. Sequenced by immunoSEQ multiplex PCR; TCRdb stores in-frame clones only, minus some. This table holds over 55,000 clones, less than 75% found once. The sequenced material came from PBMCs. These receptors all come from a man aged 35 to 55 in good health and CMV-seropositive. The CDR3 runs from the conserved cysteine through the conserved F or W. D genes are given only for firm matches. Some rows have no size entry. The others give once, few or many, or a class for an expanded clone.

cdr3_aa cdr3_nt v_call d_call j_call clone_size
CASSSGAYGTGELFF TGTGCCAGCAGTTCAGGGGCCTATGGGACCGGGGAGCTGTTTTTT TRBV27 . TRBJ2-2 .
CASSPMPGDTEAFF TGTGCCAGCAGTCCAATGCCGGGAGACACTGAAGCTTTCTTT TRBV28 . TRBJ1-1 .
CASSLGSGLSTDTQYF TGTGCCAGCAGCTTGGGGTCCGGTCTTAGCACAGATACGCAGTATTTT TRBV5-6 . TRBJ2-3 .
CASRRWGEGQAGEQFF TGTGCCAGTAGGAGATGGGGGGAGGGCCAGGCAGGGGAGCAGTTCTTC TRBV19 TRBD2 TRBJ2-1 .
CSVQSFLTDGYTF TGCAGCGTTCAAAGTTTTTTAACAGATGGCTACACCTTC TRBV29-1 . TRBJ1-2 .
CASSTERWSTEAFF TGTGCCAGTAGTACGGAACGGTGGAGCACTGAAGCTTTCTTT TRBV19 . TRBJ1-1 .
CASSLSQGFNQPQHF TGTGCCAGCTCACTTTCACAGGGATTCAATCAGCCCCAGCATTTT TRBV18 . TRBJ1-5 few
CASSLSTGTEAFF TGCGCCAGCAGCTTGAGTACAGGGACTGAAGCTTTCTTT TRBV5-1 . TRBJ1-1 .
CASSPNRLTASYEQYF TGTGCCAGCAGTCCGAATCGACTTACGGCCTCCTACGAGCAGTACTTC TRBV27 . TRBJ2-7 .
CASSGQPNQETQYF TGTGCCAGCAGTGGACAGCCAAACCAAGAGACCCAGTACTTC TRBV25-1 . TRBJ2-5 .
CASSRRDRVSTEAFF TGTGCCAGCAGCCGTCGGGACAGGGTAAGCACTGAAGCTTTCTTT TRBV5-4 TRBD1 TRBJ1-1 few
CASSPSGTTYGYTF TGTGCCAGCAGTCCTTCCGGGACAACCTATGGCTACACCTTC TRBV28 . TRBJ1-2 .
CASSLGQGPRVDEQFF TGTGCCAGCAGCTTAGGACAGGGGCCCAGGGTGGATGAGCAGTTCTTC TRBV7-9 TRBD1 TRBJ2-1 .
CASSLERMSYTF TGTGCCAGCAGCTTAGAGCGGATGAGCTACACCTTC TRBV7-9 . TRBJ1-2 .
CASSRQLRQGTEQYGYTF TGTGCCAGCAGCCGCCAATTAAGACAGGGGACGGAACAGTATGGCTACACCTTC TRBV4-2 TRBD1 TRBJ1-2 .
CASSLEGQGRTPLHF TGTGCCAGCAGCTTAGAGGGACAGGGGAGAACACCCCTCCACTTT TRBV7-6 TRBD1 TRBJ1-6 .
CASRWGATGAAINQPQHF TGTGCCAGTAGGTGGGGGGCGACAGGGGCCGCAATCAATCAGCCCCAGCATTTT TRBV19 TRBD1 TRBJ1-5 .
CASSPVSSGNSYEQYF TGTGCCAGCTCACCAGTCTCTAGCGGGAATTCCTACGAGCAGTACTTC TRBV18 TRBD2 TRBJ2-7 .
CASSRGQKTEAFF TGCGCCAGCAGCCGCGGACAGAAGACTGAAGCTTTCTTT TRBV4-3 . TRBJ1-1 .
CASSSGVNTEAFF TGTGCCAGCAGCTCAGGGGTGAACACTGAAGCTTTCTTT TRBV5-4 . TRBJ1-1 .
CASSLGGSNGYTF TGCGCCAGCAGCTTGGGGGGCAGCAATGGCTACACCTTC TRBV5-1 . TRBJ1-2 .
CATSREPGSYEQYF TGTGCCACCAGCAGAGAACCGGGGTCCTACGAGCAGTACTTC TRBV15 . TRBJ2-7 few
CASSTPSRHSYEQYF TGTGCCAGCAGTACCCCCAGTAGACACTCCTACGAGCAGTACTTC TRBV6-5 . TRBJ2-7 few
CASSLWGGSYEQYF TGCGCCAGCAGCTTATGGGGCGGGAGCTACGAGCAGTACTTC TRBV5-1 TRBD2 TRBJ2-7 once
CASRRGTLTYNEQFF TGTGCCAGCAGGAGGGGGACCTTAACTTACAATGAGCAGTTCTTC TRBV28 . TRBJ2-1 once
CASSSLSRVLTEAFF TGTGCCAGCAGCTCATTATCCCGAGTTTTAACTGAAGCTTTCTTT TRBV5-6 . TRBJ1-1 few
CASSQDWDRGGETQYF TGCGCCAGCAGCCAAGATTGGGACAGGGGGGGGGAGACCCAGTACTTC TRBV4-3 TRBD1 TRBJ2-5 .
CASSRYKRGPEYNEQFF TGTGCCAGCAGCAGGTATAAGAGGGGGCCCGAGTACAATGAGCAGTTCTTC TRBV7-8 TRBD1 TRBJ2-1 .
CASSLRTSGRGSSKNIQYF TGTGCCAGCAGTCTACGGACTAGCGGGAGGGGTAGTTCCAAAAACATTCAGTACTTC TRBV28 TRBD2 TRBJ2-4 .
CASSSRQNTEAFF TGTGCCAGCAGTTCTCGACAGAACACTGAAGCTTTCTTT TRBV7-3 . TRBJ1-1 .
CASSTTGYHEQYF TGTGCCAGCAGCACGACAGGGTACCACGAGCAGTACTTT TRBV5-6 TRBD1 TRBJ2-7 .
CASSHRQSASGTFFYEQYF TGTGCCAGCAGTCACCGACAGTCGGCTAGCGGGACCTTTTTCTACGAGCAGTACTTC TRBV5-6 TRBD2 TRBJ2-7 .
CASSFLPDNEQFF TGTGCCAGCAGCTTCCTCCCTGACAATGAGCAGTTCTTC TRBV5-4 . TRBJ2-1 .
CASSSTGGNTGELFF TGCGCCAGCAGCAGCACAGGGGGCAACACCGGGGAGCTGTTTTTT TRBV5-1 TRBD1 TRBJ2-2 .
CSVNRGLNTEAFF TGCAGCGTCAACAGGGGGCTGAACACTGAAGCTTTCTTT TRBV29-1 TRBD1 TRBJ1-1 once
CASKVRTSNEQFF TGTGCCAGTAAAGTGAGGACTAGCAATGAGCAGTTCTTC TRBV19 TRBD2 TRBJ2-1 .
CASSILAGLAQFF TGTGCCAGCAGTATTCTAGCGGGCCTTGCGCAGTTCTTC TRBV27 TRBD2 TRBJ2-1 .
CASRSLVHEQYF TGTGCCAGCAGGAGCTTAGTTCACGAGCAGTACTTC TRBV28 . TRBJ2-7 .
CASSPGQVHNEKLFF TGTGCCAGCAGCCCTGGACAGGTTCACAATGAAAAACTGTTTTTT TRBV9 TRBD1 TRBJ1-4 many
CASSIDHGETQYF TGTGCCAGTAGTATAGACCACGGGGAGACCCAGTACTTC TRBV19 . TRBJ2-5 few
CASSSTTSGRETQYF TGCGCCAGCAGCTCAACTACTAGCGGGAGGGAGACCCAGTACTTC TRBV5-1 TRBD2 TRBJ2-5 .
CASSQGEGDSPNEKLFF TGTGCCAGCAGCCAAGGGGAGGGTGACAGTCCAAATGAAAAACTGTTTTTT TRBV4-2 . TRBJ1-4 .
CASSAYKLGGEAFF TGTGCCAGCAGTGCTTATAAACTGGGAGGTGAAGCTTTCTTT TRBV28 . TRBJ1-1 few
CAWRVGGGFFSPLHF TGTGCCTGGAGGGTTGGAGGGGGCTTTTTTTCACCCCTCCACTTT TRBV30 TRBD1 TRBJ1-6 .
CARSPGVGTTPSLAKNIQYF TGTGCCAGAAGCCCTGGAGTCGGGACAACACCTTCCCTAGCCAAAAACATTCAGTACTTC TRBV5-3 . TRBJ2-4 .
CASSSFGAGTEAFF TGTGCCAGCAGCTCCTTCGGGGCGGGGACTGAAGCTTTCTTT TRBV6-5 . TRBJ1-1 .
CASSQAEGTGGYTF TGTGCCAGCAGCCAAGCGGAGGGGACGGGCGGCTACACCTTC TRBV14 . TRBJ1-2 .
CASSEFGRLAGTYEQYF TGTGCCAGCAGTGAATTTGGGAGACTAGCGGGAACCTACGAGCAGTACTTC TRBV6-1 TRBD2 TRBJ2-7 once